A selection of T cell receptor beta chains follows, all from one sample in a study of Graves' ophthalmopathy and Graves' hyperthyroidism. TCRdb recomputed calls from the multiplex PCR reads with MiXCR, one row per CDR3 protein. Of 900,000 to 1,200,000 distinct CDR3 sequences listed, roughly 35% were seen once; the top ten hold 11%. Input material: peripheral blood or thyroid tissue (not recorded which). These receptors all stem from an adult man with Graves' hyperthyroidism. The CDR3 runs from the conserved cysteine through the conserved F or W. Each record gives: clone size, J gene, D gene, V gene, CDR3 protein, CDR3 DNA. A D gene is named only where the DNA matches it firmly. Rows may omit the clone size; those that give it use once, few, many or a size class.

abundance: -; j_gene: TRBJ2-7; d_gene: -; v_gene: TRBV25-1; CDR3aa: CASSAPGTAYEQYF; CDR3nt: TGTGCCAGCAGTGCCCCAGGGACCGCCTACGAGCAGTACTTC
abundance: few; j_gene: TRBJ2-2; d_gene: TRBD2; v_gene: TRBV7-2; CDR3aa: CASSLGDGRLTGELFF; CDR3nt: TGTGCCAGCAGCTTGGGCGACGGGAGGCTTACCGGGGAGCTGTTTTTT
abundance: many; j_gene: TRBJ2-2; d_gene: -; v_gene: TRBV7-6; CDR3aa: CASSPRVDTGELFF; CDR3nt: TGTGCCAGCAGCCCGCGGGTTGACACCGGGGAGCTGTTTTTT
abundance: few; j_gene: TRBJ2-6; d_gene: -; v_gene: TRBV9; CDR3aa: CTSRGEDGANVLTF; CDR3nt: TGTACCAGCAGAGGCGAGGACGGGGCCAACGTCCTGACTTTC
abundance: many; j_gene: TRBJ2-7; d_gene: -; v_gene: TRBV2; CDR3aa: CASRLAQTSYEQYF; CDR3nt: TGTGCCAGCAGGTTGGCCCAAACCTCCTACGAGCAGTACTTC
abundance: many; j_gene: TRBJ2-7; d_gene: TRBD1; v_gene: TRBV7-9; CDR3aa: CASSGPGQGAYEQYF; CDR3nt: TGTGCCAGCAGCGGTCCGGGACAGGGTGCCTACGAGCAGTACTTC
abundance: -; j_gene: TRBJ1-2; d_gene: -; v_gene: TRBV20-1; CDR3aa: CSARRHYSYGYTF; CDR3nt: TGCAGTGCTAGGCGGCATTATAGCTATGGCTACACCTTC
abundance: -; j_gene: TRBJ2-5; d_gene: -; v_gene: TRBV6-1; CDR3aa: CASRRDPFQETQYF; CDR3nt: TGTGCCAGTCGGCGGGACCCCTTCCAAGAGACCCAGTACTTC
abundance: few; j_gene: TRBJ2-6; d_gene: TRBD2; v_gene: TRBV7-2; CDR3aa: CASGGGNVLTF; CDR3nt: TGTGCCAGCGGGGGGGGCAACGTCCTGACTTTC
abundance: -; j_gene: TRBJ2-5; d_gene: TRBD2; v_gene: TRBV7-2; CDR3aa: CASSLGASGRAGETQYF; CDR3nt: TGTGCCAGCAGCCTGGGGGCTAGCGGGAGGGCCGGAGAGACCCAGTACTTC
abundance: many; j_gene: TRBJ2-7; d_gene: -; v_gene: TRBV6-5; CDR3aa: CASGRSGSIDEQYF; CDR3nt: TGTGCCAGCGGCAGATCGGGTAGCATTGACGAGCAGTACTTC
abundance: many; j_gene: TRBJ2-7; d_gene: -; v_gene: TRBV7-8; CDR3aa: CASSSEGEQYF; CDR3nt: TGTGCCAGCAGCTCAGAAGGAGAGCAGTACTTC
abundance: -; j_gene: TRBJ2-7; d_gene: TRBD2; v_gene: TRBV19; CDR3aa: CASSVAGTTYEQYF; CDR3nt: TGTGCCAGTAGCGTCGCCGGGACTACCTACGAGCAGTACTTC
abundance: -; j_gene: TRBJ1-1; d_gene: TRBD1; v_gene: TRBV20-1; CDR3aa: CSARSIAGQEGSEAFF; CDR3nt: TGCAGTGCTAGGAGTATAGCGGGACAGGAGGGGTCTGAAGCTTTCTTT
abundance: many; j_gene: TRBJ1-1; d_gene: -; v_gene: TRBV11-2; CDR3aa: CASSLDRRLGFF; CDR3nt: TGTGCCAGCAGCTTAGATCGACGCCTCGGTTTCTTT